This TCR beta chain was sequenced in a study of blood T cell repertoires in COVID-19. Libraries were prepared by immunoSEQ multiplex PCR; TCRdb keeps only in-frame clonotypes and omits some of them. The sample has about 130,000 clones; approximately 80% are singletons. The CDR3 has 15 residues. The J segment lost 3 bases and the V segment lost 4 bases, leaving 2 bases of the junction unmatched. CDR1 LNHDA and CDR2 SQIVND come from the germline V gene (reference sequence). The gene calls are TRBV19 and TRBJ2-1; 11 bases are a match to TRBD2. Material for sequencing was peripheral blood. The receptor comes from a woman in her forties or fifties with acute or convalescent COVID-19. The CDR3 bases are TGTGCCAGTAGTAGAGGGACTAGCGGCTACAATGAGCAGTTCTTC. It encodes CASSRGTSGYNEQFF.